This TCR beta chain was captured in a study of blood T cell repertoires in COVID-19 (dated by TCRdb to 2018 to 2020). About the full investigation: The collaborator samples originated in the United States, Italy and Spain and spanned the acute and convalescent phases of COVID-19. The material from the prospective study consisted of cDNA or gDNA derived from T cells, B-cell-depleted T cells, or PBMCs. The dataset comprised deeply sampled blood TCRbeta repertoires from subjects exposed to, actively infected with, or recovered from COVID-19. Nearly every sample came with metadata listing a de-identified subject ID, COVID-19 status, age in years and sex. Samples were obtained from the ongoing ImmuneRACE study (first 160 participants) and from over a thousand subjects provided by 6 global collaborators. HLA class I and class II types, where available, came from metadata supplied by the sample provider rather than from assay-based typing. A freely available public database, intended as a resource for researchers studying the immune response to SARS-CoV-2, is where the repertoires were released.

Its CDR3 holds 14 amino acids, cysteine through phenylalanine. Just CDR3 DNA is preserved here, 42 bases in frame from base 1. Unmatched junction bases come to 1, with V trimmed by 6 bases and J by 2 bases. The germline V gene (reference sequence) provides CDR1 LNHDA and CDR2 SQIVND. TCRbeta CDR3 regions were amplified from genomic DNA using the immunoSEQ Assay, a bias-controlled multiplex PCR. On the authors' methods: Nucleated cell counts per sample were estimated from amplification of reference gene primers within the assay. To quantify the absolute abundance of each unique TCRbeta CDR3 rearrangement, sequence reads were collapsed and filtered. For each sample, productive Simpson clonality was calculated as the square root of Simpson's diversity index across productive rearrangements. What TCRdb holds here is the immuneACCESS table cut down to in-frame rearrangements. Part of the clones is not present; checked against another copy, under half of the missing clones reflect an unresolved V gene, and the others are unexplained. The V and J calls and clone size were taken over from that table, and D and trimming were inferred from the DNA. This sample has under 250,000 clones in its table, and 87% of those were observed once. The biggest ten clones account for 2.5% to 3% of the sample.

Concerning this clone: Its antigen remains undetermined. No much larger clone exists at a distance of one base, and base qualities are not known.

In the prospective study, participants were roughly 18 to 95 years old, resided in approximately 25 geographic areas of the United States, and were enrolled through a virtual design. In the prospective study, cohorts were assigned on the basis of participant-reported clinical history obtained from a screening survey and a study questionnaire. Mobile phlebotomists in the prospective study collected whole blood, serum and a nasopharyngeal or oropharyngeal swab from every participant. Additional blood draws and questionnaires over an approximately two-month period could optionally be provided by prospective study participants. Prospective study blood samples were shipped either frozen or at room temperature before DNA extraction. Overall study outcomes, separate from this receptor: How much clinical and demographic metadata was included differed by source and by participant, and the metadata was provided uncurated.

The material sequenced was PBMCs or T cells enriched from blood (not recorded which). The sequence derives from a woman aged 30 to 39 with acute COVID-19. The V gene is TRBV19 and the J gene is TRBJ2-3; TRBD2 lines up with 11 middle nucleotides. The CDR3 has the sequence CASRLAGDTDTQYF. The bases read TGTGCCAGTAGACTAGCGGGGGACACAGATACGCAGTATTTT.